A single sample gave rise to the 26 T cell receptor beta chains below, sequenced in a study of T cell responses to AZD1222 COVID-19 vaccine. Here immunoSEQ multiplex PCR was the method, and the copy in TCRdb shows in-frame clones only, minus some. Among about 120,000 clones, about 91% were seen once, and the ten largest hold 1.7%. The material sequenced was peripheral blood, taken on day 0 of AZD1222 vaccination. These receptors were obtained from an adult in good health.

As for this clone: At one end the junction does not follow the germline gene, possibly because of a read error. The gene calls are TRBV7-7 and TRBJ1-4; D unresolved. The CDR3 sequence is 15 residues long. The germline V gene has CDR1 SSHAT and CDR2 FNYEAQ (reference sequence). The CDR3 DNA reads as TGTGCTAGCAGCCCAAACACCTATGCTAATGAAAAACTGTTTTTT. It translates to CASSPNTYANEKLFF. Supplemented by reference TRBV7-7 and TRBJ1-4, the full variable domain reads GAGVSQSPRYKVTKRGQDVTLRCDPISSHATLYWYQQALGQGPEFLTYFNYEAQPDKSGLPSDRFSAERPEGSISTLTIQRTEQRDSAMYRCASSPNTYANEKLFFGSGTQLSVL.

CDR3 in amino acids: CASSDLGSQYF. For the CDR3, the DNA is TGTGCCAGCAGCGACCTCGGGTCGCAGTATTTT. The rearrangement uses TRBV7-3 and TRBJ2-3, with D uncertain. Per germline, CDR1 SGHTA and CDR2 FQGTGA. The V end was cut by 5 bases, the J end by 10 bases, with 10 bases between. The CDR3 length is 11 residues.

The chain recombines TRBV19 with TRBJ2-1, with TRBD1 identical over 9 bases. The CDR3 consists of 14 residues. Germline lookup yields CDR1 LNHDA and CDR2 SQIVND (reference sequence). After removal of 5 bases from V and 6 bases from J, the junction contained 5 bases not matched to a gene. In nucleotides, the CDR3 is TGTGCCAGTAGTGAAGGACAGGGGCCCAATGAGCAGTTCTTC. It specifies CASSEGQGPNEQFF.

The rearrangement joins TRBV7-3 to TRBJ2-2, with D unresolved. Trimming pared 5 bases from V and 7 bases from J, leaving 11 bases between. The germline V gene has CDR1 SGHTA and CDR2 FQGTGA. CDR3 length: 13 residues. The CDR3 loop is CASSPVGGGELFF. CDR3 DNA sequence: TGTGCCAGCAGCCCGGTTGGTGGCGGGGAGCTGTTTTTT.

This clone was seen a single time. The junction shows a germline mismatch at one end, possibly a read error. In nucleotides, the CDR3 is TGTGCTAGCAGCTTAGAGTCGGGCAATTACAATGAGCAGTTCTTC. This encodes CASSLESGNYNEQFF. The V and J genes are TRBV7-7 and TRBJ2-1; D is ambiguous. From germline, CDR1 is SSHAT and CDR2 FNYEAQ (reference sequence). This CDR3 is 15 amino acids long.

The rearrangement joins TRBV10-3 to TRBJ1-3; 7 bases agree with TRBD1. V was pared by 9 bases and J by 2 bases, with 7 bases of the junction left unmatched. CDR3 length: 14 amino acids. The germline V gene has CDR1 ENHRY and CDR2 SYGVKD. The CDR3 DNA sequence: TGTGCCATAACTCGGGACAGTACTGGAAACACCATATATTTT. It translates to CAITRDSTGNTIYF.

This clone has only one observation. This chain joins TRBV19 and TRBJ1-1; D is ambiguous. Trimming removed 6 bases from V and 5 bases from J, with 4 bases in between. This CDR3 contains 10 residues. Germline CDR1 is LNHDA and CDR2 is SQIVND (reference sequence). The CDR3 region is CASRRTEAFF. The DNA of the CDR3 is TGTGCCAGTAGAAGGACTGAAGCTTTCTTT.

This clone appeared once. V and J are TRBV14 and TRBJ2-5, with 7 bases that match TRBD2. Germline assignment: CDR1 SGHDN and CDR2 FVKESK. This CDR3 region has 14 residues. V gave up 0 bases and J gave up 4 bases; unmatched junction bases: 2. The CDR3 coding sequence is TGTGCCAGCAGCCAAGACGGCGGGAGAGAGACCCAGTACTTC. Its protein is CASSQDGGRETQYF.

The rearrangement uses TRBV2 and TRBJ1-3; 9 nucleotides agree with TRBD1. CDR1 and CDR2 (germline): SNHLY, FYNNEI. This CDR3 spans 16 amino acids. J lost 5 bases, V lost 1 base, and 6 bases had no gene match. The CDR3 nucleotides read TGTGCCAGCAGTGAAGGCCTGGGACAGGGTCGAAACACCATATATTTT. This gives the protein CASSEGLGQGRNTIYF.

The genes are TRBV5-1 and TRBJ1-2; D is perhaps TRBD1 (5 bases). Germline-derived CDR1 and CDR2 are SGHRS and YFSETQ. The CDR3 totals 16 residues. V was clipped by 3 bases and J by 2 bases, with 17 bases between them. CDR3 DNA sequence: TGCGCCAGCAGCTCGGGGGTTAGGGGTATGAACTATGGCTACACCTTC. This codes for CASSSGVRGMNYGYTF.

CDR3 bases: TGTGCCTGGGGGGATGGGATGAACACTGAAGCTTTCTTT. Protein product: CAWGDGMNTEAFF. The chain uses TRBV30 and TRBJ1-1, with D unclear. The germline V and J ends were trimmed by 5 bases and 0 bases, with 10 bases remaining between them. This CDR3 region has 13 residues. The germline gives CDR1 GTSNPN, CDR2 SVGIG (reference sequence).

V is TRBV7-8 and J is TRBJ2-3, with 8 bases that match TRBD1. Germline V gene sequence: CDR1 SGHVS, CDR2 FQNEAQ. The CDR3 contains 14 residues. V trimming: 5 bases; J trimming: 4 bases; junction bases outside the gene matches: 5. CDR3 bases: TGTGCCAGCAGCCCTGGACAGGGAGCAGATACGCAGTATTTT. It encodes CASSPGQGADTQYF. The entire variable domain, with the rest obtained from reference TRBV7-8 and TRBJ2-3, is as follows: GAGVSQSPRYKVAKRGQDVALRCDPISGHVSLFWYQQALGQGPEFLTYFQNEAQLDKSGLPSDRFFAERPEGSVSTLKIQRTQQEDSAVYLCASSPGQGADTQYFGPGTRLTVL.

V usage is TRBV6-6 and J usage is TRBJ1-6, with no clear D. The ends were cut back, 2 bases at V and 5 bases at J, with 13 bases in the middle. The CDR3 consists of 16 residues. CDR1 is MNHNY, CDR2 SVGAGI, per germline (reference sequence). In nucleotides, the CDR3 is TGTGCCAGCAGTTACCCGCCAGGTGTCAATAATTCACCCCTCCACTTT. Its protein is CASSYPPGVNNSPLHF.

The chain combines TRBV10-3 with TRBJ1-4, with D possibly being TRBD1 (6 bases). Germline V gene lookup returns CDR1 ENHRY and CDR2 SYGVKD. CDR3 size: 15 residues. The germline V and J ends were trimmed by 5 bases and 3 bases, with 13 bases remaining between them. CDR3: CAISRTAEANEKLFF. CDR3 sequence (DNA): TGTGCCATCAGTAGGACAGCTGAGGCTAATGAAAAACTGTTTTTT.

This chain links TRBV3-1 (or the pseudogene TRBV3-2) with TRBJ2-1; 9 nucleotides match TRBD1. This CDR3 is 15 amino acids long. Germline V gene data show CDR1 as LGHDT and CDR2 as YNNKEL (reference sequence). Trimming removed 2 bases from V and 7 bases from J; junction bases left unmatched: 6. This CDR3 is CASSQREGTGNEQFF. The CDR3 bases are TGTGCCAGCAGCCAAAGAGAGGGGACAGGGAATGAGCAGTTCTTC.

J is TRBJ2-5 and V is TRBV7-2, with D perhaps TRBD1 (5 bases). V lost 0 bases and J 2 bases, leaving 13 bases between the germline ends. The germline CDR1 and CDR2 sequences are SGHTA and FQGNSA. The CDR3 consists of 16 residues. The DNA for the CDR3 is TGTGCCAGCAGCTTAGCGTGGCAGGGCGGTCAAGAGACCCAGTACTTC. Its protein is CASSLAWQGGQETQYF.

The chain employs TRBV6-5 and TRBJ2-1, with D maybe TRBD1 (6 bases). V was trimmed by 7 bases and J by 3 bases, leaving 13 bases between them. The CDR3 length is 14 residues. Germline CDR1 and CDR2: MNHEY and SVGAGI. The CDR3 DNA is TGTGCCAGCACACCGGACAGTTACTACAATGAGCAGTTCTTC. Translation gives CASTPDSYYNEQFF.

This chain joins TRBV9 and TRBJ2-5, with TRBD1 matching over 9 bases. This CDR3 region has 16 residues. After removal of 3 bases from V and 2 bases from J, the junction contained 8 bases not matched to a gene. Germline V gives CDR1 SGDLS, CDR2 YYNGEE. This CDR3 is CASSGTGAYPQETQYF. The CDR3 coding sequence is TGTGCCAGCAGCGGGACAGGGGCCTATCCTCAAGAGACCCAGTACTTC.

The chain is built from TRBV18 and TRBJ1-2; a possible D gene is TRBD1 (5 bases). CDR1 is KGHSH, CDR2 LQKENI, per germline. The CDR3 is 13 amino acids. The V end lost 0 bases, the J end lost 6 bases, and 8 bases lay between the germline ends. The CDR3 region is CASSPPSRDGYTF. The CDR3 DNA reads TGTGCCAGCTCACCACCGAGCAGGGATGGCTACACCTTC.

This chain links TRBV30 with TRBJ1-1, with 11 bases that match TRBD1. The germline V gene has CDR1 GTSNPN and CDR2 SVGIG (reference sequence). The CDR3 is made up of 15 amino acids. The junction had 5 bases not matched to a gene; V was cut back by 0 bases and J by 5 bases. The CDR3 region is CAWSVGTGGGTEAFF. The CDR3 DNA reads as TGTGCCTGGAGTGTCGGGACAGGGGGGGGTACTGAAGCTTTCTTT.

J is TRBJ1-1 and V is TRBV5-1, with 9 bases fitting TRBD1. Trimming at V came to 7 bases and at J to 3 bases, leaving 4 bases not matched to a gene. The CDR3 is 13 amino acids. Germline lookup yields CDR1 SGHRS and CDR2 YFSETQ. The CDR3 is CASGTGGYTEAFF. DNA of the CDR3: TGCGCCAGCGGCACAGGGGGCTACACTGAAGCTTTCTTT.

J is TRBJ1-3 and V is TRBV10-1; D remains ambiguous. CDR1 WNHNN and CDR2 SYGVQD come from the germline V gene (reference sequence). The CDR3 has 13 amino acids. Trimming took 10 bases from V and 4 from J, leaving 14 bases between them. CDR3 amino acids: CAKYLPGGNTIYF. CDR3 in DNA: TGCGCCAAATACCTTCCAGGCGGAAACACCATATATTTT.

The gene calls are TRBV6-1 and TRBJ1-4; a possible D gene is TRBD1 (5 bases). Germline V lookup: CDR1 MNHNS, CDR2 SASEGT. V lost 6 bases to trimming and J lost 5 bases, with 13 bases between them. CDR3 length: 14 residues. CDR3 DNA sequence: TGTGCCAGCAGAGAATGGGAGGGGAATGAAAAACTGTTTTTT. This sequence encodes CASREWEGNEKLFF.

The J gene is TRBJ1-6, the V gene TRBV18, with 7 bases that match TRBD1. With V trimmed by 4 bases and J by 8 bases, 5 bases remained unmatched. The CDR3 covers 14 residues. Per germline, CDR1 KGHSH and CDR2 LQKENI. The CDR3 region is CASSQQGEDSPLHF. Here the CDR3 DNA reads TGTGCCAGCTCACAGCAGGGGGAAGATTCACCCCTCCACTTT.

The chain is built from TRBV5-6 and TRBJ2-3, with D unresolved. The CDR3 consists of 12 residues. V was shortened by 2 bases and J by 3 bases, with 4 bases between the two germline ends. In germline, CDR1 is SGHDT, CDR2 YYEEEE. CDR3: CASSFSTDTQYF. For the CDR3, the DNA is TGTGCCAGCAGCTTCAGTACAGATACGCAGTATTTT.

The rearrangement uses TRBV6-5 and TRBJ1-2, with a weak D call TRBD1 (5 bases). CDR1 MNHEY and CDR2 SVGAGI come from the germline V gene. The CDR3 runs 16 residues. V lost 2 bases to trimming and J lost 7 bases, with 20 bases between them. The CDR3 is CASSYKRGPGLSGYTF. DNA of the CDR3: TGTGCCAGCAGTTACAAGAGGGGACCCGGGCTCTCTGGCTACACCTTC.